The clone carrying this TCR beta chain appeared once. Data came from immunoSEQ multiplex PCR; TCRdb stores just in-frame clones and leaves some out. The repertoire has about 69,000 clones, 83% of them found once; the top ten carry about 23%. This entry belongs to a study of T cell responses to AZD1222 COVID-19 vaccine. The V end lost 3 bases, the J end lost 2 bases, and 8 bases lay between the germline ends. The germline CDR1 and CDR2 sequences are MNHNS and SASEGT. The length of the CDR3 is 13 residues. The material sequenced was peripheral blood, taken 28 days after the second AZD1222 dose. The V and J genes are TRBV6-1 and TRBJ2-7; no clear D gene. The clonotype originates from an adult who received the AZD1222 COVID-19 vaccine. CDR3 nucleotides: TGTGCCAGCAGTGATGGTGTGGCCTACGAGCAGTACTTC. The encoded protein is CASSDGVAYEQYF.